This entry lists 15 T cell receptor beta chains sequenced from one sample in a study of CD8+CD57+ T cells in acquired aplastic anemia. All patients picked for sequencing had shown, by flow cytometry, an expansion of CD8+CD57+ cells. Investigators profiled TCR beta VDJ and CDR3 from genomic DNA template. TCRdb re-called the reads with MiXCR, one entry per CDR3 protein. The table includes 250,000 to 350,000 distinct CDR3 sequences, 45% to 65% detected once. The sample was sorted CD4+, CD8+, or CD8+CD57+ T cells (not recorded which) from PBMCs. The receptors come from a human donor with aplastic anemia.

The table lists this clonotype with many counts. V gene TRBV5-1 combines with J gene TRBJ2-3; D unresolved. Trimming removed 2 bases at V and 0 bases at J, with 10 bases between. CDR1 is SGHRS and CDR2 is YFSETQ in the germline V gene. The CDR3 has 15 residues. CDR3 protein: CASSLISDSTDTQYF. The CDR3 DNA reads as TGCGCCAGCAGCTTAATTTCCGATAGCACAGATACGCAGTATTTT.

The chain joins TRBV9 to TRBJ2-1; D remains unclear. The CDR3 loop spans 15 amino acids. The V end was cut by 2 bases, the J end by 0 bases, with 9 bases between. Per the germline V gene, CDR1 is SGDLS and CDR2 is YYNGEE. CDR3 DNA sequence: TGTGCCAGCAGCGTCGAACCAAGCTCCTACAATGAGCAGTTCTTC. Protein: CASSVEPSSYNEQFF.

The chain couples TRBV12-3 or TRBV12-4 to TRBJ2-1; no reliable D call. Between the trimmed V and J ends, which lost 5 bases and 9 bases, there was a span of 26 bases. There are 17 residues in the CDR3. Written as DNA, the CDR3 is TGTGCCAGCAGTGCCGCCCGGGTAGCTGGGTATCGGAGTGAGCAGTTCTTC. The encoded protein is CASSAARVAGYRSEQFF.

The chain links TRBV7-9 to TRBJ1-5; D call uncertain. CDR1 is SEHNR, CDR2 FQNEAQ, per germline (reference sequence). This CDR3 is 15 amino acids long. V was cut by 3 bases and J by 2 bases, with 11 bases left in between. In DNA form, the CDR3 reads TGTGCCAGCAGCTTGGAATACGGCGGCAATCAGCCCCAGCATTTT. Encoded protein: CASSLEYGGNQPQHF.

A word on this clonotype: Possible read error: a much larger clone is one base away. The chain joins TRBV6-1 to TRBJ2-1; the D gene is possibly TRBD1 (6 bases). The ends were cut back, 4 bases at V and 14 bases at J, with 18 bases in the middle. The CDR3 covers 13 residues. Germline assignment: CDR1 MNHNS and CDR2 SASEGT. CDR3: CASSGEGSRGKFF. CDR3 nucleotides: TGTGCCAGCAGTGGAGAAGGTTCGAGGGGGAAGTTCTTC.

The V and J genes are TRBV7-9 and TRBJ2-7; D is unresolved. Trimming took off 5 bases at V and 5 bases at J, with 13 bases between the two ends. The CDR3 spans 13 residues. Germline V gene lookup returns CDR1 SEHNR and CDR2 FQNEAQ (reference sequence). The CDR3 reads CASSGLVGDEQYF. In DNA form, the CDR3 reads TGTGCCAGCAGCGGGCTAGTGGGCGACGAGCAGTACTTC. The full variable domain, in which reference TRBV7-9 and TRBJ2-7 provide the parts outside the CDR3, is DTGVSQNPRHKITKRGQNVTFRCDPISEHNRLYWYRQTLGQGPEFLTYFQNEAQLEKSRLLSDRFSAERPKGSFSTLEIQRTEQGDSAMYLCASSGLVGDEQYFGPGTRLTVT.

The table lists this clonotype with many counts. This chain connects TRBV20-1 to TRBJ2-1; possible D gene TRBD2, 7 bases. V was shortened by 8 bases and J by 0 bases, with 14 bases between the two germline ends. The CDR3 is 14 residues long. CDR1 is DFQATT and CDR2 is SNEGSKA in the germline V gene (reference sequence). The CDR3 DNA is TGCAGTATAAGAGGGGGGGGCTCCTACAATGAGCAGTTCTTC. It encodes CSIRGGGSYNEQFF.

In the case of this clonotype: At one boundary the junction diverges from the germline segment, which might be a read error. This rearrangement joins TRBV10-1 to TRBJ2-7; 9 bases align to TRBD2. The CDR3 has 15 residues. Germline values: CDR1 WNHNN, CDR2 SYGVQD (reference sequence). CDR3 protein: CAISEVSGSSYEQYF. CDR3 nucleotide sequence: TGTGCCATCAGTGAGGTTAGCGGGAGCTCCTACGAGCAGTACTTC.

This clonotype was seen a single time. The chain links TRBV7-9 to TRBJ2-5, with TRBD1 as a possible D gene (7 bases). Per germline, CDR1 SEHNR and CDR2 FQNEAQ (reference sequence). V was pared by 6 bases and J by 5 bases, with 13 bases between. CDR3 size: 13 residues. The CDR3 sequence is CASSAGGYETQYF. CDR3 DNA sequence: TGTGCCAGCAGTGCAGGGGGGTATGAGACCCAGTACTTC.

The chain carries TRBV20-1 and TRBJ2-5; D is unresolved. V was clipped by 2 bases and J by 7 bases, with 11 bases between them. The length of the CDR3 is 12 residues. Germline values: CDR1 DFQATT, CDR2 SNEGSKA (reference sequence). The CDR3 bases are TGCAGTGCTAGACCCGAGGCGGTGACCCAGTACTTC. Translating it yields CSARPEAVTQYF.

As concerns this clonotype: This clone may be a read error of a much larger clone one base away. The chain is built from TRBV14 and TRBJ2-3; D ambiguous. The CDR3 runs to 13 residues. Germline CDR1 reads SGHDN; CDR2 reads FVKESK. Trimming took 2 bases from V and 1 from J, leaving 4 bases between them. The DNA for the CDR3 is TGTGCCAGCAGCCAAACTCGCACAGATACGCAGTATTTT. Protein sequence: CASSQTRTDTQYF.

This clonotype has at least ten counts. The chain uses TRBV28 and TRBJ1-1; maybe TRBD1 (5 bases). Trimming removed 3 bases at V and 11 bases at J, with 10 bases between. Germline CDR1 is MDHEN and CDR2 is SYDVKM. This CDR3 has 11 residues. CDR3 DNA: TGTGCCAGCAGTTTTATAGAGGGGGCTTTCTTT. The encoded protein is CASSFIEGAFF.

This clonotype showed up many times. The CDR3 DNA reads as TGTGCCACCAGGGACCTGGACTATGGCTACACCTTC. Translation gives CATRDLDYGYTF. The chain is built from TRBV24-1 and TRBJ1-2; no definite D call. The germline V gene has CDR1 KGHDR and CDR2 SFDVKD. V shed 7 bases and J shed 3 bases, with 8 bases lying between them. This CDR3 contains 12 residues.

The chain employs TRBV10-1 and TRBJ2-2; 11 nucleotides line up with TRBD1. The V gene's germline CDR1 is WNHNN and CDR2 SYGVQD (reference sequence). The CDR3 extends over 15 amino acids. V lost 2 bases, J lost 7 bases, and 3 bases stayed unmatched. CDR3 coding DNA: TGCGCCAGCAGTGAGAGGACAGGGGGCCACGGGGAGCTGTTTTTT. Translation: CASSERTGGHGELFF.

This clonotype was detected a few times. The chain carries TRBV2 and TRBJ1-1; D unresolved. Germline V gene data show CDR1 as SNHLY and CDR2 as FYNNEI. V lost 4 bases to trimming and J lost 0 bases, with 6 bases between them. This CDR3 contains 13 residues. CDR3 in amino acids: CASSGYMNTEAFF. DNA for the CDR3: TGTGCCAGCAGTGGATATATGAACACTGAAGCTTTCTTT. The variable domain in full, with the rest retrieved from reference TRBV2 and TRBJ1-1, is EPEVTQTPSHQVTQMGQEVILRCVPISNHLYFYWYRQILGQKVEFLVSFYNNEISEKSEIFDDQFSVERPDGSNFTLKIRSTKLEDSAMYFCASSGYMNTEAFFGQGTRLTVV.